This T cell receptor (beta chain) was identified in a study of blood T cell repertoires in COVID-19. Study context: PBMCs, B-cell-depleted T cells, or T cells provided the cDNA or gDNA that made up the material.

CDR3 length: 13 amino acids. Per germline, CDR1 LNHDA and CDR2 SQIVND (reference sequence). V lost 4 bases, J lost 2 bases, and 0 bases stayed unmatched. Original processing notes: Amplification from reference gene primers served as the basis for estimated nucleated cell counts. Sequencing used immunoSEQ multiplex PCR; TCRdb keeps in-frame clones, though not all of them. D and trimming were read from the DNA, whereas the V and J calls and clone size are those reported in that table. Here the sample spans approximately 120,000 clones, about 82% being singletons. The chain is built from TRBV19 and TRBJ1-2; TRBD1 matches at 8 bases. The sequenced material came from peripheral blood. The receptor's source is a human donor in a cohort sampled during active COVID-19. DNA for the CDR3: TGTGCCAGTAGTAGGACAGGGAACTATGGCTACACCTTC. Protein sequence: CASSRTGNYGYTF. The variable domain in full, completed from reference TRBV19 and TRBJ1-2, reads DGGITQSPKYLFRKEGQNVTLSCEQNLNHDAMYWYRQDPGQGLRLIYYSQIVNDFQKGDIAEGYSVSREKKESFPLTVTSAQKNPTAFYLCASSRTGNYGYTFGSGTRLTVV.